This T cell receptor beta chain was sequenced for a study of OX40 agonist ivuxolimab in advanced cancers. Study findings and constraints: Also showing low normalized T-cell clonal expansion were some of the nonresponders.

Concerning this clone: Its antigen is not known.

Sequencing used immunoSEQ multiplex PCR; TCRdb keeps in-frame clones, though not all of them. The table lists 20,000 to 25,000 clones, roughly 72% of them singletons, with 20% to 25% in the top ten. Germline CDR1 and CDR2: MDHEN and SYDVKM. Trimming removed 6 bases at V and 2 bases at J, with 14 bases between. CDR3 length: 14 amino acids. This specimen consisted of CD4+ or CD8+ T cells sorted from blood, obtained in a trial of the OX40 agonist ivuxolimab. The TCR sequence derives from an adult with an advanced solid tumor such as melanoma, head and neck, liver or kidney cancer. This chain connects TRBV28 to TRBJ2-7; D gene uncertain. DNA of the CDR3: TGTGCCAGCAGACTGGACGGAGTCGCCTACGAGCAGTACTTC. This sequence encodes CASRLDGVAYEQYF.